This entry features one T cell receptor beta chain sequence. This specimen belongs to a study of shared clonotypes between healthy human individuals. Overall study: The donor group consisted of a couple of women and three men, aged 18 to 49.

A deep-level run was used for the assay. Unsorted PBMC contributed roughly 300 ng DNA, 30,000 to 35,000 T cell genomes, to each replicate PCR. Only in-frame clones appear in the TCRdb table, and some are missing; sequencing was by immunoSEQ multiplex PCR. The top ten hold roughly 13% of the sample, which has approximately 500,000 clones, approximately 81% seen once. Donors, healthy HIV-negative adults, lacked recent acute infections or vaccinations. This CDR3 is built from 17 residues. From germline, CDR1 is SGHVT and CDR2 SQSDAQ. The J segment lost 0 bases and the V segment lost 5 bases, leaving 11 bases of the junction unmatched.

The sequenced material came from PBMCs. The genes are TRBV7-4 and TRBJ2-7, with 9 nucleotides matching TRBD2. This sequence originates from a woman between 40 and 50 years old in good health. Some clones in this sample may be carry-over from other donors' samples. CDR3 region: CASSLSRLAATSYEQYF. The DNA of the CDR3 is TGTGCCAGCAGCCTATCCAGACTAGCGGCTACCTCCTACGAGCAGTACTTC.